The 19 T cell receptor beta chains below come from one sample, sequenced in a study of low-dose radiotherapy and immunotherapy resistance in tumors. First-strand cDNA relied on TRAV- and TRBV-specific primers spanning alpha and beta chains. The PCR that amplified TCRs ran for around 22 cycles, relying on a constant-region primer and a V-primer adapter. One entry per CDR3 protein, called by TCRdb with MiXCR from the reads. The data contain 7,000 to 8,500 distinct CDR3 sequences, around 80% of them seen just once; the ten biggest clones take up around 6.3%. The origin of the receptors is a human donor with advanced metastatic prostate, ovarian, gallbladder or colorectal cancer (not recorded which). This table probably holds off-target reads from a library built for another chain.

This chain connects TRBV2 to TRBJ2-3; possible D gene TRBD1, 6 bases. CDR1 is SNHLY, CDR2 FYNNEI, per germline. The CDR3 is 14 residues long. V was clipped by 7 bases and J by 1 base, with 12 bases between them. As DNA, the CDR3 is TGTGCCAGCAAATGGAGACAGGGCACAGATACGCAGTATTTT. Translated, it gives CASKWRQGTDTQYF. Variable domain in full (rest from reference TRBV2 and TRBJ2-3): EPEVTQTPSHQVTQMGQEVILRCVPISNHLYFYWYRQILGQKVEFLVSFYNNEISEKSEIFDDQFSVERPDGSNFTLKIRSTKLEDSAMYFCASKWRQGTDTQYFGPGTRLTVL.

The chain carries TRBV10-3 and TRBJ1-3; 9 bases map to TRBD1. CDR3 size: 13 residues. Germline CDR1 is ENHRY and CDR2 is SYGVKD. V lost 6 bases, J lost 7 bases, and 4 bases stayed unmatched. The CDR3 region is CAISETGGNTIYF. For the CDR3, the DNA is TGTGCCATCAGCGAGACAGGGGGGAACACCATATATTTT.

The chain joins TRBV5-4 to TRBJ2-3; possible D gene TRBD2, 6 bases. The CDR3 consists of 16 residues. Germline values: CDR1 SGHNT, CDR2 YYREEE (reference sequence). V lost 3 bases to trimming and J lost 2 bases, with 16 bases between them. The DNA for the CDR3 is TGTGCCAGCAGCTGGGGACGGGGGAGACCCACAGATACGCAGTATTTT. This sequence encodes CASSWGRGRPTDTQYF.

The chain is built from TRBV5-6 and TRBJ1-2; 7 bases line up with TRBD1. V shed 0 bases, J shed 4 bases, and the junction held 6 bases outside the gene matches. CDR1 is SGHDT, CDR2 YYEEEE, per germline. The CDR3 totals 15 residues. The CDR3: CASSLDQGEAYGYTF. The CDR3 DNA reads as TGTGCCAGCAGCTTGGATCAGGGGGAGGCCTATGGCTACACCTTC.

The V and J genes are TRBV29-1 and TRBJ1-1; no clear D. The CDR3 sequence is 12 residues long. The V gene's germline CDR1 is SQVTM and CDR2 ANQGSEA. Trimming pared 7 bases from V and 1 base from J, leaving 10 bases between. As DNA, the CDR3 is TGCAGCGGGACCTTCGGGAACACTGAAGCTTTCTTT. Translated: CSGTFGNTEAFF.

J is TRBJ1-6 and V is TRBV20-1, with TRBD1 as a possible D gene (6 bases). The CDR3 is 16 residues long. Germline V gene sequence: CDR1 DFQATT, CDR2 SNEGSKA (reference sequence). The V and J ends lost 4 bases and 9 bases respectively, with 22 bases between them. CDR3 sequence: CSATFGGGRIVSPLHF. Written as DNA, the CDR3 is TGCAGTGCTACATTTGGGGGGGGGCGTATTGTTTCACCCCTCCACTTT.

The rearrangement joins TRBV11-2 to TRBJ2-1, with TRBD1 identical over 7 bases. Germline V CDR1 and CDR2: SGHAT, FQNNGV. V trimming: 5 bases; J trimming: 1 base; junction bases outside the gene matches: 8. This CDR3 region has 16 residues. CDR3 coding DNA: TGTGCCAGCAGCCCATTACAGGGGCGGTCCTACAATGAGCAGTTCTTC. Translated: CASSPLQGRSYNEQFF.

The chain joins TRBV9 to TRBJ2-5; weak D call: TRBD2 (7 bases). Trimming stripped 0 bases from V and 5 bases from J, with 20 bases between. Germline lookup yields CDR1 SGDLS and CDR2 YYNGEE. The CDR3 spans 17 residues. For the CDR3, the DNA is TGTGCCAGCAGCGTAGACTCGGGGGGCGCGATTGGGGAGACCCAGTACTTC. Translated, it gives CASSVDSGGAIGETQYF.

The rearrangement joins TRBV18 to TRBJ2-1; D is unresolved. V lost 2 bases, J lost 4 bases, and 12 bases lay in between. Germline assignment: CDR1 KGHSH and CDR2 LQKENI. The CDR3 sequence is 15 residues long. This CDR3 reads CASSPGYSLYNEQFF. In nucleotides, the CDR3 is TGTGCCAGCTCACCAGGGTACAGCCTTTACAATGAGCAGTTCTTC.

V is TRBV7-8 and J is TRBJ1-1; perhaps TRBD1 as D (5 bases). The CDR3 covers 15 residues. V was shortened by 0 bases and J by 1 base, with 9 bases between the two germline ends. CDR1 and CDR2 (germline): SGHVS, FQNEAQ. The CDR3 DNA reads TGTGCCAGCAGCTTAGCGAACGGGGGGAACACTGAAGCTTTCTTT. This codes for CASSLANGGNTEAFF.

In this sample, this clonotype turned up once. The chain recombines TRBV2 with TRBJ2-5; the D is unclear. CDR1 SNHLY and CDR2 FYNNEI come from the germline V gene. Trimming removed 8 bases from V and 4 bases from J, with 5 bases in between. The CDR3 consists of 10 residues. The CDR3 DNA follows: TGTGCCAGCCGGCGAGAGACCCAGTACTTC. Encoded protein: CASRRETQYF.

The rearrangement links TRBV29-1 to TRBJ1-1, with D perhaps TRBD1 (5 bases). CDR3 length: 12 residues. Trimming pared 3 bases from V and 5 bases from J, leaving 10 bases between. Germline lookup yields CDR1 SQVTM and CDR2 ANQGSEA. The CDR3 DNA is TGCAGCGTTGATATAACAGGTACTGAAGCTTTCTTT. Translation: CSVDITGTEAFF.

CDR3 in amino acids: CASSSDTFGQPQHF. CDR3 DNA: TGTGCCAGCAGCTCCGATACCTTCGGGCAGCCCCAGCATTTT. The V gene is TRBV7-9, the J gene TRBJ1-5; D is unresolved. This CDR3 spans 14 amino acids. Germline CDR1 is SEHNR and CDR2 is FQNEAQ (reference sequence). The germline V and J ends were trimmed by 4 bases and 7 bases, with 14 bases remaining between them.

CDR3 sequence reads: CASSREEGYTF. In DNA, the CDR3 is TGTGCCAGCAGTCGGGAGGAAGGCTACACCTTC. This chain links TRBV12-3 or TRBV12-4 with TRBJ1-2; no clear D. The ends were cut back, 5 bases at V and 8 bases at J, with 9 bases in the middle. The CDR3 is 11 amino acids.

The V gene is TRBV6-6, the J gene TRBJ2-2; 7 nucleotides align to TRBD1. From germline, CDR1 is MNHNY and CDR2 SVGAGI (reference sequence). The CDR3 has 14 residues. J lost 1 base, V lost 5 bases, and 1 base had no gene match. CDR3 coding DNA: TGTGCCAGCAGTAGGGACAGGAACACCGGGGAGCTGTTTTTT. It codes for CASSRDRNTGELFF.

The genes are TRBV5-1 and TRBJ1-1, with a weak D call TRBD1 (5 bases). V lost 4 bases and J lost 1, with 11 bases in between. The CDR3 covers 14 residues. Germline loops: CDR1 SGHRS, CDR2 YFSETQ. The CDR3 nucleotides read TGCGCCAGCAGCCTGGGACCGAGGAACACTGAAGCTTTCTTT. Its protein is CASSLGPRNTEAFF.

This chain connects TRBV6-5 to TRBJ2-2; no firm D call. Germline V gives CDR1 MNHEY, CDR2 SVGAGI. V lost 8 bases and J 0 bases, leaving 10 bases between the germline ends. The CDR3 extends over 14 amino acids. CDR3 DNA sequence: TGTGCCAGCTCAAGAATGCCGAACACCGGGGAGCTGTTTTTT. It codes for CASSRMPNTGELFF.

The CDR3 loop is CASFPRGVGDTQYF. CDR3 coding DNA: TGTGCCAGCTTCCCGCGGGGGGTTGGAGATACGCAGTATTTT. The V call is TRBV6-8, the J call TRBJ2-3; 8 bases agree with TRBD2. Germline trimming cut 8 bases from V and 5 bases from J; bases unmatched to any gene: 9. The CDR3 loop spans 14 amino acids. Germline V lookup: CDR1 MNHGY, CDR2 SAAAGT.

The chain combines TRBV12-3 or TRBV12-4 with TRBJ1-2; possibly TRBD1 for D (6 bases). V was pared by 3 bases and J by 3 bases, with 11 bases between. The CDR3 sequence is 14 residues long. This chain's CDR3 is CASSLFAGDYGYTF. The DNA for the CDR3 is TGTGCCAGCAGTTTGTTCGCAGGGGACTATGGCTACACCTTC.